A selection of T cell receptor beta chains follows, all from one sample in a study of T cells in Graves' hyperthyroidism and ophthalmopathy. TCRdb fed the multiplex PCR reads into MiXCR, producing one record per CDR3 protein. In the table there are 250,000 to 400,000 distinct CDR3 sequences, roughly 15% of which are singletons. The sample was blood. The receptors stem from a woman aged 40 to 50 with Graves' ophthalmopathy. Both conserved end residues are part of each CDR3. The order of the fields is J gene, V gene, D gene, clone size, CDR3 protein, CDR3 DNA. D genes are given only for firm matches. Rows give clone size only sometimes, using once, few, many, or a class for an expanded clone.

j_call: TRBJ2-7
v_call: TRBV11-2
d_call: -
clone_size: many
cdr3_aa: CASSPWRQGTSSYEQYF
cdr3_nt: TGTGCCAGCAGCCCCTGGCGGCAAGGAACCAGCTCCTACGAGCAGTACTTC

j_call: TRBJ2-3
v_call: TRBV14
d_call: TRBD1
clone_size: many
cdr3_aa: CASSQRTGGLADTQYF
cdr3_nt: TGTGCCAGCAGCCAGAGGACAGGGGGCTTGGCAGATACGCAGTATTTT

j_call: TRBJ2-2
v_call: TRBV7-9
d_call: -
clone_size: many
cdr3_aa: CASSAGIPGELFF
cdr3_nt: TGTGCCAGCAGCGCAGGGATTCCCGGGGAGCTGTTTTTT

j_call: TRBJ2-2
v_call: TRBV6-1
d_call: -
clone_size: many
cdr3_aa: CASSFTGTVGELFF
cdr3_nt: TGTGCCAGCAGTTTTACAGGGACTGTCGGGGAGCTGTTTTTT

j_call: TRBJ2-3
v_call: TRBV2
d_call: -
clone_size: many
cdr3_aa: CASSDLGTDTQYF
cdr3_nt: TGTGCCAGCAGTGATTTAGGCACAGATACGCAGTATTTT

j_call: TRBJ2-7
v_call: TRBV5-1
d_call: TRBD1
clone_size: -
cdr3_aa: CASSLDQGTGAYEQYF
cdr3_nt: TGCGCCAGCAGCTTAGATCAGGGGACAGGAGCCTACGAGCAGTACTTC

j_call: TRBJ2-3
v_call: TRBV9
d_call: TRBD2
clone_size: -
cdr3_aa: CASSISGGTDTQYF
cdr3_nt: TGTGCCAGCAGCATTAGCGGGGGCACAGATACGCAGTATTTT

j_call: TRBJ2-1
v_call: TRBV19
d_call: TRBD1
clone_size: -
cdr3_aa: CASSPVRGQGINEQFF
cdr3_nt: TGTGCCAGTAGTCCCGTCCGGGGACAGGGGATAAATGAGCAGTTCTTC

j_call: TRBJ1-5
v_call: TRBV7-8
d_call: -
clone_size: many
cdr3_aa: CASSLAVGVNQPQHF
cdr3_nt: TGTGCCAGCAGCTTAGCTGTGGGGGTAAATCAGCCCCAGCATTTT

j_call: TRBJ1-1
v_call: TRBV12-3/TRBV12-4
d_call: -
clone_size: many
cdr3_aa: CASSPRRGTEAFF
cdr3_nt: TGTGCCAGCAGTCCCCGAAGGGGCACTGAAGCTTTCTTT

j_call: TRBJ2-1
v_call: TRBV28
d_call: TRBD2
clone_size: -
cdr3_aa: CASSPRPPSGRANNEQFF
cdr3_nt: TGTGCCAGCAGTCCGCGCCCCCCTAGCGGGAGGGCCAACAATGAGCAGTTCTTC

j_call: TRBJ2-1
v_call: TRBV28
d_call: -
clone_size: few
cdr3_aa: CASSLLGRGPINEQFF
cdr3_nt: TGTGCCAGCAGTTTACTCGGGAGGGGGCCCATAAATGAGCAGTTCTTC

j_call: TRBJ2-1
v_call: TRBV7-2
d_call: TRBD2
clone_size: -
cdr3_aa: CASSSMGGTTSGGHSYNEQFF
cdr3_nt: TGTGCCAGCAGCTCGATGGGTGGAACTACTAGCGGGGGACACTCCTACAATGAGCAGTTCTTC

j_call: TRBJ2-7
v_call: TRBV5-6
d_call: TRBD1
clone_size: few
cdr3_aa: CASRTGSEQYF
cdr3_nt: TGTGCCAGCCGGACAGGGTCCGAGCAGTACTTC

j_call: TRBJ1-1
v_call: TRBV10-2
d_call: TRBD1
clone_size: many
cdr3_aa: CASSEGQGGSEAFF
cdr3_nt: TGCGCCAGCAGCGAGGGACAGGGAGGCTCTGAAGCTTTCTTT

j_call: TRBJ1-5
v_call: TRBV28
d_call: -
clone_size: many
cdr3_aa: CASTLPTGPGQPQHF
cdr3_nt: TGTGCCAGCACTCTCCCGACAGGCCCGGGGCAGCCCCAGCATTTT

j_call: TRBJ2-3
v_call: TRBV19
d_call: TRBD1
clone_size: -
cdr3_aa: CASTQQGVPTDTQYF
cdr3_nt: TGTGCCAGTACACAGCAGGGGGTTCCCACAGATACGCAGTATTTT

j_call: TRBJ1-6
v_call: TRBV30
d_call: TRBD1
clone_size: -
cdr3_aa: CAWTAAWAGGVSYNSPLHF
cdr3_nt: TGTGCCTGGACGGCGGCGTGGGCAGGGGGCGTCTCCTATAATTCACCCCTCCACTTT

j_call: TRBJ1-1
v_call: TRBV6-1
d_call: -
clone_size: many
cdr3_aa: CASSDTLGTEAFF
cdr3_nt: TGTGCCAGCAGTGACACTTTAGGCACTGAAGCTTTCTTT

j_call: TRBJ1-1
v_call: TRBV20-1
d_call: -
clone_size: many
cdr3_aa: CSARDGYRAEAFF
cdr3_nt: TGCAGTGCTAGAGACGGGTACCGGGCCGAAGCTTTCTTT

j_call: TRBJ2-3
v_call: TRBV6-1
d_call: -
clone_size: -
cdr3_aa: CASSDVDTQYF
cdr3_nt: TGTGCCAGCAGTGATGTGGATACGCAGTATTTT

j_call: TRBJ1-5
v_call: TRBV30
d_call: -
clone_size: many
cdr3_aa: CAWSSGEKQPQHF
cdr3_nt: TGTGCCTGGAGTTCAGGGGAAAAACAGCCCCAGCATTTT